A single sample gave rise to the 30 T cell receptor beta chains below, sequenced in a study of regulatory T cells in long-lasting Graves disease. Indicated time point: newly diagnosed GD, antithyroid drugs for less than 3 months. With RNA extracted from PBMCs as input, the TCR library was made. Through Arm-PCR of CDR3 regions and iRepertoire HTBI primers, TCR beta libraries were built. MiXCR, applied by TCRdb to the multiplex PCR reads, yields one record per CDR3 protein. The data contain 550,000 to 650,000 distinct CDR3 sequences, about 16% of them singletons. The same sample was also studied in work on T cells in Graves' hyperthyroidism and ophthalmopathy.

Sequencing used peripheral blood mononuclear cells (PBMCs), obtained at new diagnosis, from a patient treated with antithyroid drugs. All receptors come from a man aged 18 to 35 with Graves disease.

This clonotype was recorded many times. CDR3 residues: CAWSASRGRFVEKLFF. The CDR3 bases are TGTGCCTGGAGCGCGTCCAGGGGGCGTTTCGTTGAAAAACTGTTTTTT. This rearrangement joins TRBV30 to TRBJ1-4, with TRBD1 matching 8 bases. This CDR3 spans 16 amino acids. CDR1 is GTSNPN, CDR2 SVGIG, per germline (reference sequence). Germline trimming cut 3 bases from V and 7 bases from J; bases unmatched to any gene: 13.

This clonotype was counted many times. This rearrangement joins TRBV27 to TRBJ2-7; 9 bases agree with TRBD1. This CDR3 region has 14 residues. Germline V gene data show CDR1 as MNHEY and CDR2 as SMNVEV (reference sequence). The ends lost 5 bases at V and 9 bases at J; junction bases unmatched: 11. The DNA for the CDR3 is TGTGCCAGCAGTCAAACCGGGACAGGGAATAGGCAGTACTTC. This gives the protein CASSQTGTGNRQYF.

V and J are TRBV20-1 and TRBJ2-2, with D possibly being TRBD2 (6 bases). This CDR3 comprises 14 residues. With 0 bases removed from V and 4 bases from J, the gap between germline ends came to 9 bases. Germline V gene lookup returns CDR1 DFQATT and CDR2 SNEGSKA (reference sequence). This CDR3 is CSARDLGGTGELFF. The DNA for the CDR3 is TGCAGTGCTAGAGATCTCGGGGGCACCGGGGAGCTGTTTTTT.

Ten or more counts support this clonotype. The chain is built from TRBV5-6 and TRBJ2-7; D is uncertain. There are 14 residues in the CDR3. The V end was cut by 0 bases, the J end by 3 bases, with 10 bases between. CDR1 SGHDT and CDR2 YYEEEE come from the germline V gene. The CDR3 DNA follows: TGTGCCAGCAGCTTGGTAGAGACTCGCTACGAGCAGTACTTC. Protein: CASSLVETRYEQYF.

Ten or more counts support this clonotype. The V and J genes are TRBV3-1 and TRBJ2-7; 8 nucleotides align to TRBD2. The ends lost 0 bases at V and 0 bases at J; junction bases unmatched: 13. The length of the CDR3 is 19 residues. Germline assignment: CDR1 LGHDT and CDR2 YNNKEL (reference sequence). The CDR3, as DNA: TGTGCCAGCAGCCAAGATCCTTATACTAGCGGCGCCGGCTCCTACGAGCAGTACTTC. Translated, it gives CASSQDPYTSGAGSYEQYF.

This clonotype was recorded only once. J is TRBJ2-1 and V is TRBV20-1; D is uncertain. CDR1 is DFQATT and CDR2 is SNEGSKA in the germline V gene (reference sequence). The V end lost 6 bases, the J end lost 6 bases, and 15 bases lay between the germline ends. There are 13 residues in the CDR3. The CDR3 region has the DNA TGCAGTGCCTTAGTACGTGGGATCAATGAGCAGTTCTTC. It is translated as CSALVRGINEQFF.

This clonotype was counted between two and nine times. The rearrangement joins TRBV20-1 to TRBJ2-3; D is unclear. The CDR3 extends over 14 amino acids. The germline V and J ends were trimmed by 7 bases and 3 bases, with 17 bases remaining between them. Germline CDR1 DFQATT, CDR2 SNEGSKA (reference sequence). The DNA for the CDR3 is TGCAGTGGATGGAATAGGGTCTCTACAGATACGCAGTATTTT. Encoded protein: CSGWNRVSTDTQYF.

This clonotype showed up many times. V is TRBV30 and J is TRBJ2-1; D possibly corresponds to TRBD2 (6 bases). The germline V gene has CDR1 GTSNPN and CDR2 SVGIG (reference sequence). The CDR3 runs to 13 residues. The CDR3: CGGDSGGTNEQFF. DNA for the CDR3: TGTGGGGGGGATAGCGGAGGGACCAATGAGCAGTTCTTC.

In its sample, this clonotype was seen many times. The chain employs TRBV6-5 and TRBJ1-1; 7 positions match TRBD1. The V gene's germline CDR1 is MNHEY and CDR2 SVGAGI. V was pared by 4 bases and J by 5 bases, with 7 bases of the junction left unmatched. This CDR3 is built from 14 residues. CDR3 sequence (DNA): TGTGCCAGCAGTTCCGCGACAGGGAGGACTGAAGCTTTCTTT. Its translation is CASSSATGRTEAFF.

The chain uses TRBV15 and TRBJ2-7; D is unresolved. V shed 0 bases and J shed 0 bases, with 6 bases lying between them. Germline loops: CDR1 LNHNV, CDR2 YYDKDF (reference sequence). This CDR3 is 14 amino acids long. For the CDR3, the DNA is TGTGCCACCAGCAGAGATACTGGCTCCTACGAGCAGTACTTC. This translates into CATSRDTGSYEQYF.

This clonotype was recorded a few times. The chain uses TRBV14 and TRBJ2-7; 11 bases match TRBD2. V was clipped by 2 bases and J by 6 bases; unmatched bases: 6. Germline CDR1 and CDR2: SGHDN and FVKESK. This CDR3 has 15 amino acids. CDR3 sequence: CASSQRLAGSGEQYF. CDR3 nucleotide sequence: TGTGCCAGCAGCCAAAGACTAGCGGGGTCCGGCGAGCAGTACTTC.

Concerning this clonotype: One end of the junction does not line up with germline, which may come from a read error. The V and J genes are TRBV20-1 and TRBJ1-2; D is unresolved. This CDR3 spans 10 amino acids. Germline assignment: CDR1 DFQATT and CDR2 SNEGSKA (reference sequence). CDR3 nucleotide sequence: TGCAGTGCTGCACTCGGTGGCTCCACCTTC. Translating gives CSAALGGSTF.

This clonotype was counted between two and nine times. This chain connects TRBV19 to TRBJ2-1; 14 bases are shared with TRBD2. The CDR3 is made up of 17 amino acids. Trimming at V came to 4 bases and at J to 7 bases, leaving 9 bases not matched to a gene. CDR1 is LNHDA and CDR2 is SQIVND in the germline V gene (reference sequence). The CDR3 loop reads CASSKTGTSGSTNEQFF. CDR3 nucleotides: TGTGCCAGTAGTAAGACCGGGACTAGCGGGAGTACAAATGAGCAGTTCTTC.

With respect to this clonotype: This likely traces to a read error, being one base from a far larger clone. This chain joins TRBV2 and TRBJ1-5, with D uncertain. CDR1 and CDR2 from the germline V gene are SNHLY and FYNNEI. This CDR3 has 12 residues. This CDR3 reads CASSAANQSQHF. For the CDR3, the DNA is TGTGCCAGCAGTGCGGCTAATCAGTCCCAGCATTTT.

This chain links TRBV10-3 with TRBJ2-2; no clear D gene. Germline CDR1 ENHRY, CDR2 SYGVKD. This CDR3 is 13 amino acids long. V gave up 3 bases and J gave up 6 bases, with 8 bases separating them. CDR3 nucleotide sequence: TGTGCCATCAGTGAAAGTAGCTCCGGGGAGCTGTTTTTT. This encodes CAISESSSGELFF.

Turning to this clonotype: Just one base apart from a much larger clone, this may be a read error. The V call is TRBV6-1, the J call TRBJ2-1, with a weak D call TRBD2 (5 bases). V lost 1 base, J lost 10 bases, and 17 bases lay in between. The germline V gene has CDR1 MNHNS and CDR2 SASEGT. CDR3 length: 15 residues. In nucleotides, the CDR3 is TGTGCCAGCAGTGAAGACCTAGCAAGATCCTACGAGCAGTTCTTC. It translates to CASSEDLARSYEQFF.

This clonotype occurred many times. CDR3 nucleotides: TGTGCCAGCAGCTTGTGGACTAGCGGAGACTACGAGCAGTACTTC. Protein sequence: CASSLWTSGDYEQYF. V and J are TRBV7-9 and TRBJ2-7, with 10 positions matching TRBD2. The CDR3 has 15 residues. After removal of 3 bases from V and 3 bases from J, the junction contained 5 bases not matched to a gene. CDR1 is SEHNR, CDR2 FQNEAQ, per germline (reference sequence). Using reference TRBV7-9 and TRBJ2-7 for the parts outside the CDR3, the full variable domain is DTGVSQNPRHKITKRGQNVTFRCDPISEHNRLYWYRQTLGQGPEFLTYFQNEAQLEKSRLLSDRFSAERPKGSFSTLEIQRTEQGDSAMYLCASSLWTSGDYEQYFGPGTRLTVT.

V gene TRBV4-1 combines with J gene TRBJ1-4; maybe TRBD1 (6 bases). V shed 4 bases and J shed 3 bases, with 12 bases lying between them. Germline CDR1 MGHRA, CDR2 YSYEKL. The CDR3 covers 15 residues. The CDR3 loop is CASSPSGQSNEKLFF. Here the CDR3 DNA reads TGCGCCAGCAGCCCAAGCGGACAGTCTAATGAAAAACTGTTTTTT.

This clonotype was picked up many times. The chain's CDR3 is CASSLTGEGGITEAFF. The DNA for the CDR3 is TGTGCCAGCAGTCTCACAGGCGAGGGTGGTATCACTGAAGCTTTCTTT. The gene calls are TRBV27 and TRBJ1-1; D might be TRBD1 (5 bases). This CDR3 has 16 amino acids. Looked up from germline, CDR1 is MNHEY and CDR2 is SMNVEV (reference sequence). The V and J ends lost 5 bases and 4 bases respectively, with 20 bases between them.

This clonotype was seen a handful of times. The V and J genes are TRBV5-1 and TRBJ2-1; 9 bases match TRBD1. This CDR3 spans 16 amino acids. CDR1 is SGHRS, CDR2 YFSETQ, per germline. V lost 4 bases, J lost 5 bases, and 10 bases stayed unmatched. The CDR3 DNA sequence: TGCGCCAGCAGCCAGGGTGGGACAGGGCTGAACAATGAGCAGTTCTTC. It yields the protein CASSQGGTGLNNEQFF.

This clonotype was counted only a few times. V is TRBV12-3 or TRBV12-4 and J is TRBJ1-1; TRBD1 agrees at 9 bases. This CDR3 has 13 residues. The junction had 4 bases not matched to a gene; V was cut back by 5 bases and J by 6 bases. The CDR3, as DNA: TGTGCCAGCAGTAACCGACAGGGGGCTGAAGCTTTCTTT. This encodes CASSNRQGAEAFF.

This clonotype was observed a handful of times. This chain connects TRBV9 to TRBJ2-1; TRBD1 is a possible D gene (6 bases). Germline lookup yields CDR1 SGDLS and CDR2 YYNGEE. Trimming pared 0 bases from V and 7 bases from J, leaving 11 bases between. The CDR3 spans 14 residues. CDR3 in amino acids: CASSVAGRGNEQFF. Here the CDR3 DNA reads TGTGCCAGCAGCGTAGCTGGCAGGGGTAATGAGCAGTTCTTC.

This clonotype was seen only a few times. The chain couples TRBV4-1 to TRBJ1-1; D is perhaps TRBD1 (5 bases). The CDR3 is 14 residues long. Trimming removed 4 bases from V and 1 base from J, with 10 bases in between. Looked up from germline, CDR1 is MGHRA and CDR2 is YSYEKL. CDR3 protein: CASSRMGENTEAFF. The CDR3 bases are TGCGCCAGCAGCCGCATGGGGGAGAACACTGAAGCTTTCTTT.

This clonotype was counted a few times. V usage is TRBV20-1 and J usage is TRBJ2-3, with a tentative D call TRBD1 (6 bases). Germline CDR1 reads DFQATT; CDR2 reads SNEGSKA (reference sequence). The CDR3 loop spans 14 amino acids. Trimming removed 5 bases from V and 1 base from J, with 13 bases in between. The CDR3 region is CSAWGLHRTDTQYF. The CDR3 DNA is TGCAGTGCTTGGGGGCTGCACCGCACAGATACGCAGTATTTT.

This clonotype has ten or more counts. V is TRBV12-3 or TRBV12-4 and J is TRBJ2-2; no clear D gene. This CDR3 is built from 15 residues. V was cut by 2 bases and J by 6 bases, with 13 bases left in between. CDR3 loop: CASSLRLGFPGELFF. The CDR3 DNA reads TGTGCCAGCAGTTTACGGCTCGGATTCCCCGGGGAGCTGTTTTTT.

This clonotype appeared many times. This CDR3 reads CASTLGANTEAFF. DNA for the CDR3: TGTGCCAGTACCCTTGGGGCAAACACTGAAGCTTTCTTT. The chain combines TRBV19 with TRBJ1-1; D might be TRBD1 (5 bases). The CDR3 extends over 13 amino acids. Germline CDR1 LNHDA, CDR2 SQIVND (reference sequence). The germline V and J ends were trimmed by 7 bases and 2 bases, with 11 bases remaining between them.

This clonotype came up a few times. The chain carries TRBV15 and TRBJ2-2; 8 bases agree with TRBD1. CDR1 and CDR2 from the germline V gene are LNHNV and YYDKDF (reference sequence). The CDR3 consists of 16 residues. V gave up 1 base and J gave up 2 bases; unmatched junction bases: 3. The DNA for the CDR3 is TGTGCCACCAGCAGAGGAGGACAGGGAAACACCGGGGAGCTGTTTTTT. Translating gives CATSRGGQGNTGELFF.

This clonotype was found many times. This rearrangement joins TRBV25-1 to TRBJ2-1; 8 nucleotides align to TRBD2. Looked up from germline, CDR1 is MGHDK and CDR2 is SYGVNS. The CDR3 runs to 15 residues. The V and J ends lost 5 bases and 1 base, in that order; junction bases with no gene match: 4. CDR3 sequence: CASSYERGSYNEQFF. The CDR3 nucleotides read TGTGCCAGCAGTTACGAGCGGGGGTCCTACAATGAGCAGTTCTTC.

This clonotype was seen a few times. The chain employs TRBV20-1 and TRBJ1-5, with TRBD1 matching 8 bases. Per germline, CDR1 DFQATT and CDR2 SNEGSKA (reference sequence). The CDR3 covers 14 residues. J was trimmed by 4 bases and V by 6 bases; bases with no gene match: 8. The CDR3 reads CSARTTGGNQPQHF. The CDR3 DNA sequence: TGCAGTGCCAGAACAACAGGGGGAAATCAGCCCCAGCATTTT.

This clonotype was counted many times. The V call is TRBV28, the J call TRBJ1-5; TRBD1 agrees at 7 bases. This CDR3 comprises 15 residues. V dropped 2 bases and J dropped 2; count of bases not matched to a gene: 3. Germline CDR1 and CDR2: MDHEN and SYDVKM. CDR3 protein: CASSLRGRGNQPQHF. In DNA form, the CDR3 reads TGTGCCAGCAGTTTAAGGGGGCGCGGCAATCAGCCCCAGCATTTT.